The sequence of this T cell receptor (beta chain) was determined in a study of Graves' ophthalmopathy and Graves' hyperthyroidism. V was pared by 3 bases and J by 2 bases, with 16 bases between. The CDR3 is 16 residues long. The stable label applied to hyperthyroidism with no ophthalmopathy within 18 months of follow-up. Amplified TCR beta CDR3 regions were obtained using RNA transcripts as template. HTBI primers were used in a first-round RT-PCR, which preceded a second-round multiplex PCR. TCRdb analysed the multiplex PCR reads with MiXCR anew, one entry per CDR3 protein. Of hundreds of thousands of distinct CDR3 sequences in the sample, around a fifth were seen once.

Material for sequencing was peripheral blood. The rearrangement uses TRBV12-3 or TRBV12-4 and TRBJ2-5; unclear D gene. The TCR sequence derives from a woman younger than 30 with stable Graves' hyperthyroidism. Some clones in this sample may be carry-over from other donors' samples. The CDR3 here is CASSFFRPEFQETQYF. CDR3 bases: TGTGCCAGCAGTTTTTTTCGGCCGGAGTTTCAAGAGACCCAGTACTTC.